This TCR beta chain derives from a study of CD8 T cells in Susac syndrome (dated by TCRdb to between 2019 and 2020). Background on the whole study: Repertoire sequencing was used to test whether CD8+ T cell activation and differentiation in Susac syndrome was antigen driven. The study compared CD8+ T cell repertoire clonality among roughly eleven healthy donors, some 14 Susac syndrome patients and fewer than 19 multiple sclerosis patients. The full study reports these points: The study acknowledged that relatively few individuals were included in the TCR sequencing and HLA analysis.

Trimming removed 0 bases from V and 5 bases from J, leaving 11 bases between the germline ends. CDR1 and CDR2 were assigned from the germline V gene as SGDLS and YYNGEE. Counted from cysteine to phenylalanine, this CDR3 has 15 amino acids. The entry retains the CDR3 DNA only, 45 bases that are in frame from base 1. High-throughput TCR beta sequencing profiled peripheral blood CD8+ and CD4+ T cells from healthy donors, Susac syndrome patients and multiple sclerosis patients. The healthy donors served as controls matched for age and sex. Bulk CD8+ and CD4+ T cells were purified magnetically by negative isolation, whereas CD8+ TEMRA cells were enriched by FACS. Blood was drawn into EDTA tubes, processed within 24 hours, and PBMCs were isolated by density gradient centrifugation. PBMCs destined for TCR sequencing were cryopreserved in liquid nitrogen and later thawed in a 37 °C water bath. The sorted or isolated CD4+, CD8+ and CD8+ TEMRA cells reached a purity of at least 90%.

RNA was extracted using the RNeasy kit, and roughly 0.5 to 1 ug of the RNA was reverse transcribed with random hexamers. The immunoSEQ multiplex PCR assay, covering 54 Vbeta and 13 Jbeta segments, was used to amplify TCR beta CDR3 regions. To correct PCR amplification bias, a synthetic template baseline was used for both primer optimization and computational correction. The study's processing was this. Reads were annotated to V, D and J genes per IMGT and analyzed with immunoSEQ Analyzer, keeping only productive sequences. Clonality was computed as one minus Shannon entropy normalized by log2 of the number of productive unique sequences. For each patient and control, public and private clones were evaluated within the 100 most prevalent clones. Clones were defined as Susac-specific if absent from the healthy and MS cohorts, from around 1,100 published viral clones and from other ImmuneACCESS disease sequences. TCRdb's own reprocessing of the public reads used fastp at Q25 and MiXCR and kept productive beta chains. Duplicate CDR3 protein sequences are folded into a single record with the most common DNA and genes. In this record, the V and J calls reflect TCRdb's handling and not the investigators' own analysis. The sample profile shows about 120,000 distinct CDR3 sequences; approximately 90% of them were found once. About 0.12% of the sample lies in the top ten.

The count of this clonotype is one. Its binding antigen is unknown. No much larger clone is present one base from it, and per-base qualities are unavailable. One read alone makes for weak evidence. The TCR originated in a human donor in good health. This chain is built from TRBV9 and TRBJ1-4; a confident D gene designation cannot be given. Sample: CD8+ T cells from PBMCs. The DNA reads as follows: TGTGCCAGCAGCGTAGAGGCAGGACGGAATGAAAAACTGTTTTTT. Its coded protein is CASSVEAGRNEKLFF.